Sequencing of this T cell receptor (beta chain) was carried out in a study of graft-versus-host responses after intestinal transplantation. Study as a whole: Those transplanted obtained multivisceral, liver-intestinal, or isolated intestinal grafts. Anti-thymocyte globulin served as induction for all recipients, who then took tacrolimus and steroids for 3 to 4 years. The study, taken as a whole, reports: Clonal ratios of graft-versus-host to host-versus-graft in allografts were high for patients exhibiting graft-donor T cell macrochimerism. Among circulating GvH clones, peak levels were associated with early post-transplant declines in HvG clones.

Of note for this clone: The antigen remains undetermined.

Clones were sequenced by immunoSEQ multiplex PCR, and TCRdb holds only the in-frame ones, with some missing. In the table there are about 70,000 clones, about nine tenths of which are singletons. CDR3 length: 14 amino acids. Trimming took 6 bases from V and 3 from J; bases not matched to a gene: 4. CDR1 and CDR2 from the germline V gene are MNHEY and SMNVEV (reference sequence). The clonotype was recovered from a human donor who received an intestinal transplant. The genes are TRBV27 and TRBJ2-7, with TRBD2 matching over 11 bases. The input for sequencing was unstimulated CD8+ T cells sorted from spleen or lymph node cells, taken before intestinal transplant. The CDR3 sequence is CASSLAGGHYEQYF. The CDR3 DNA follows: TGTGCCAGCAGCCTAGCGGGGGGTCACTACGAGCAGTACTTC.